The text below deals with one TCR beta chain. Antigen unknown. These data come from a study of shared clonotypes between healthy human individuals. Whole-study results and caveats: Clonotypes that were shared across a handful of donors made up 4.5% to 5% of naive CD4 clonotypes. Larger estimated richness was generally seen in naive subsets than in memory subsets.

TCRdb keeps only in-frame clones here, not all; method: immunoSEQ multiplex PCR. The data show some 320,000 clones, more than 75% seen once. Germline V CDR1 and CDR2: MNHEY, SVGAGI. The ends lost 2 bases at V and 8 bases at J; junction bases unmatched: 14. The CDR3 contains 16 residues. The study enrolled healthy HIV-negative adults without recent acute infections or vaccinations as donors. This receptor was obtained from a man aged 18 to 29 in good health. This chain links TRBV6-5 with TRBJ1-2; TRBD1 matches 7 bases. What was sequenced was memory CD8+ T cells sorted from blood. The subset: CD45RO+ cells pooled with CCR7-negative TemRA cells. The CDR3: CASSYEAGGTLNGYTF. DNA for the CDR3: TGTGCCAGCAGTTACGAGGCAGGGGGAACTCTGAACGGCTACACCTTC.